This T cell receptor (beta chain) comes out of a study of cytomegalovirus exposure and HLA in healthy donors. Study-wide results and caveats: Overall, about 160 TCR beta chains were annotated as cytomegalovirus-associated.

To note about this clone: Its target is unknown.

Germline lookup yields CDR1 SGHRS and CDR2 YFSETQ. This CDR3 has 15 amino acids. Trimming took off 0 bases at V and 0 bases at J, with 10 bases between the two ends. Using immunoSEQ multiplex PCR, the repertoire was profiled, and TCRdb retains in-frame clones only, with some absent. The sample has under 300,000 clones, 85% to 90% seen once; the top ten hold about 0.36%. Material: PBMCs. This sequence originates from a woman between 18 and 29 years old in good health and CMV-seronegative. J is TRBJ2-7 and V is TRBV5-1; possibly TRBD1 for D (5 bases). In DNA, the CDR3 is TGCGCCAGCAGCTTGGGGGGCGGAAACTCCTACGAGCAGTACTTC. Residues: CASSLGGGNSYEQYF.